This T cell receptor (beta chain) was sequenced in a study of T cell repertoires in cytomegalovirus infection (dated by TCRdb to the late 2010s). Context from the whole study: Donor HLA type was relevant to the analysis, because carriage of CMV infection together with the matching HLA type was indicated by public TCR beta signatures. Overall results and qualifications from the work: The ex vivo response was dominated by HLA-C-restricted CMV-specific TCR beta clonotypes, and the single most frequent clonotype in two of eight donors was supplied by these HLA-C-restricted clonotypes. Cumulative frequency of public TCR beta family members discriminated carriers of CMV infection plus the relevant HLA type in this cohort and an independent approximately 400-donor cohort.

A remark on this clonotype: Its binding antigen is unknown. Base quality data are lacking; no much larger clone is found one base away.

The CDR3 runs 16 amino acids, cysteine and phenylalanine included. The DNA shown is the 48-base CDR3, in frame from base 1. The germline V gene gives CDR1 as SGHAT and CDR2 as FQNNGV. The germline ends are 12 bases apart after V is trimmed by 5 bases and J by 1 base. TCRdb names Illumina HiSeq 1500 as the instrument used. The public reads were reanalyzed by TCRdb: fastp trimming at Q25, MiXCR alignment, in-frame beta chains only. Records with the same CDR3 protein are collapsed into one entry carrying the most frequent genes and DNA. The sample has over 100,000 distinct CDR3 sequences on record, 16% of them singletons. The ten largest clones capture around 8.5% of the sample.

The receptor's source is a human donor in good health (CMV status not recorded). Some clones in this sample may be carry-over from other donors' samples. Recombination connected TRBV11-2 to TRBJ2-6, with the D segment identity uncertain. Sequencing was carried out using PBMCs. The bases are TGTGCCAGCAGCCCCCTGGCCTCGTCTGGGGCCAACGTCCTGACTTTC. The encoded protein is CASSPLASSGANVLTF.